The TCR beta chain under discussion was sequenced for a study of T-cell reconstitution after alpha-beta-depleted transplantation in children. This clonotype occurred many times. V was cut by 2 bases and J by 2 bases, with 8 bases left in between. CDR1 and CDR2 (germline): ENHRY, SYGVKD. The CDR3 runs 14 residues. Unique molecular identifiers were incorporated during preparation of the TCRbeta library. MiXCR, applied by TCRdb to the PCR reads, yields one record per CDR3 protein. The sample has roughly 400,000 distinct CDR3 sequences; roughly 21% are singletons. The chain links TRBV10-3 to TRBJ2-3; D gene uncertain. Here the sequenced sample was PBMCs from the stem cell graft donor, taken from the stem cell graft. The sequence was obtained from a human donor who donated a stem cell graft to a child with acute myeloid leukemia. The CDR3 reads CAISEGLFTDTQYF. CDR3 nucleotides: TGTGCCATCAGTGAGGGCCTCTTCACAGATACGCAGTATTTT.